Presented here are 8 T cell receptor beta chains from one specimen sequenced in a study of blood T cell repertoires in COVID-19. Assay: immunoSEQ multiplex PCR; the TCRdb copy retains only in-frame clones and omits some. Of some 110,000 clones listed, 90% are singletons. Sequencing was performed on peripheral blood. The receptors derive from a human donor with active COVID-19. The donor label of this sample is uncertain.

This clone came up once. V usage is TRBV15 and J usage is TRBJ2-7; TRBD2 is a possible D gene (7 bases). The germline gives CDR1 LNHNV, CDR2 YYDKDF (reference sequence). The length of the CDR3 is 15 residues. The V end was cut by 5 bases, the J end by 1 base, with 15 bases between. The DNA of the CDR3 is TGTGCCACCAGCCCGGAGGGGGGGCAATCCTACGAGCAGTACTTC. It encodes CATSPEGGQSYEQYF.

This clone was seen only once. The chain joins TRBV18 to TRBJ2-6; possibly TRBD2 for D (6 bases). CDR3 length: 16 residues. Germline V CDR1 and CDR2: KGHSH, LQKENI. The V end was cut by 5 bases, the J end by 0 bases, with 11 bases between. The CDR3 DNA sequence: TGTGCCAGCTCAGCGGGATCCAGCTCTGGGGCCAACGTCCTGACTTTC. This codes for CASSAGSSSGANVLTF.

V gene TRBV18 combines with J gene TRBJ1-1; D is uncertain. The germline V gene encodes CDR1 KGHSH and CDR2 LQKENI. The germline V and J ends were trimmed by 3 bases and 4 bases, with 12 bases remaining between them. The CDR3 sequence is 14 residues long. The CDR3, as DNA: TGTGCCAGCTCACCCACTTCCCGGAGCACTGAAGCTTTCTTT. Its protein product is CASSPTSRSTEAFF.

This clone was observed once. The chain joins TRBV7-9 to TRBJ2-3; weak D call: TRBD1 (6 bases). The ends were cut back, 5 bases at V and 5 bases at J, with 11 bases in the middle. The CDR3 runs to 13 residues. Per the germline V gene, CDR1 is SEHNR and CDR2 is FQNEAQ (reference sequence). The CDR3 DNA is TGTGCCAGCAGCCCGCAGGGGAAAGATACGCAGTATTTT. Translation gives CASSPQGKDTQYF.

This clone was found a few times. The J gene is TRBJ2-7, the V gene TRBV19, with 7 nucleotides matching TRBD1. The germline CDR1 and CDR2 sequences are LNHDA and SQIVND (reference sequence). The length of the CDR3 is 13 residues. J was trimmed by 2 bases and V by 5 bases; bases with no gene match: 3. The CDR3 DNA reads TGTGCCAGTAGTGGACAGGTTCCCTACGAGCAGTACTTC. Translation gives CASSGQVPYEQYF. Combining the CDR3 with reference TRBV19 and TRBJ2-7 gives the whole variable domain DGGITQSPKYLFRKEGQNVTLSCEQNLNHDAMYWYRQDPGQGLRLIYYSQIVNDFQKGDIAEGYSVSREKKESFPLTVTSAQKNPTAFYLCASSGQVPYEQYFGPGTRLTVT.

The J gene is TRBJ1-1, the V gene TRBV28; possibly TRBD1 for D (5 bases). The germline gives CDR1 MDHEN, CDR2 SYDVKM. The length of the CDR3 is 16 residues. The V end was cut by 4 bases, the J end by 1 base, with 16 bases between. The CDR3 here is CASSYGGGAANTEAFF. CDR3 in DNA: TGTGCCAGCAGTTATGGGGGAGGGGCGGCGAACACTGAAGCTTTCTTT.

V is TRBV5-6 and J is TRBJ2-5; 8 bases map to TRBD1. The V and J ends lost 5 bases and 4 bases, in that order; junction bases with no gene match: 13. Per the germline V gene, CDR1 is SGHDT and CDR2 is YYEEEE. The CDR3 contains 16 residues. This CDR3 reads CASSRDRTGHGETQYF. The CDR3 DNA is TGTGCCAGCAGTCGCGATAGGACAGGGCACGGAGAGACCCAGTACTTC.

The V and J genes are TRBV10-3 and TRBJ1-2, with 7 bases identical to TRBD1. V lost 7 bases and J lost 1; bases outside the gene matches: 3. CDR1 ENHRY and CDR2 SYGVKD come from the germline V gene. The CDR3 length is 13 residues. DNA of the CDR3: TGTGCCATCACCGACAGGGATAACTATGGCTACACCTTC. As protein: CAITDRDNYGYTF.